Listed here are 8 T cell receptor beta chains from one sample, sequenced in a study of blood T cell repertoires in COVID-19. Profiling relied on immunoSEQ multiplex PCR, and the TCRdb table lists in-frame clones only, not all of them. The sample yields 150,000 to 200,000 clones, over 75% seen once. Sequencing was carried out using PBMCs or T cells enriched from blood (not recorded which). These receptors were obtained from a man aged 35 to 55 who had recovered from COVID-19.

This clone has a single count. This chain uses TRBV28 with TRBJ1-1; no definite D call. This CDR3 has 16 amino acids. V was trimmed by 3 bases and J by 3 bases, leaving 17 bases between them. The germline CDR1 and CDR2 sequences are MDHEN and SYDVKM. The CDR3 DNA sequence: TGTGCCAGCAGTTTCATTGCGCGCCTGAGCCACACTGAAGCTTTCTTT. Amino acid sequence: CASSFIARLSHTEAFF.

The J gene is TRBJ2-7, the V gene TRBV6-6, with TRBD2 matching over 7 bases. The CDR3 has 14 residues. Germline V gene sequence: CDR1 MNHNY, CDR2 SVGAGI (reference sequence). V dropped 2 bases and J dropped 2; count of bases not matched to a gene: 3. CDR3 amino acids: CASSYDLAAYEQYV. CDR3 DNA: TGTGCCAGCAGTTACGATCTAGCGGCCTACGAGCAGTACGTC.

V gene TRBV7-9 combines with J gene TRBJ1-6, with 7 bases that match TRBD1. Germline V gives CDR1 SEHNR, CDR2 FQNEAQ (reference sequence). The CDR3 covers 15 residues. The ends lost 5 bases at V and 7 bases at J; junction bases unmatched: 8. In DNA, the CDR3 is TGTGCCAGCAGCCCACCGGGACAGCGGAATTCACCCCTCCACTTT. Its protein is CASSPPGQRNSPLHF.

V gene TRBV9 combines with J gene TRBJ1-3; D perhaps matches TRBD1 (5 bases). V lost 4 bases and J 4 bases, leaving 18 bases between the germline ends. CDR3 size: 16 residues. CDR1 SGDLS and CDR2 YYNGEE come from the germline V gene. The CDR3, as DNA: TGTGCCAGCAGCCCATTAGGGGAGGTAGGCGGAAACACCATATATTTT. It codes for CASSPLGEVGGNTIYF.

Remarks on this clone: Its ends do not fully match the called genes, so a read error is possible. The chain combines TRBV12-5 with TRBJ2-5; perhaps TRBD2 as D (6 bases). The CDR3 totals 14 residues. In germline, CDR1 is LGHNT, CDR2 FRNRAP. Here the CDR3 reads CASGSQGLREAQYF. For the CDR3, the DNA is TGTGCTAGTGGTTCGCAGGGACTTCGAGAGGCCCAGTACTTC.

This clone was seen a handful of times. The chain has TRBV13 and TRBJ2-3; D might be TRBD1 (5 bases). Germline CDR1 reads PRHDT; CDR2 reads FYEKMQ (reference sequence). The CDR3 loop spans 16 amino acids. The ends were cut back, 4 bases at V and 0 bases at J, with 14 bases in the middle. In DNA, the CDR3 is TGTGCCAGCAGCTCACAGGCCTTTTCTAGCACAGATACGCAGTATTTT. This sequence encodes CASSSQAFSSTDTQYF.

This rearrangement joins TRBV30 to TRBJ1-1; TRBD1 matches 9 bases. With 0 bases clipped from V and 1 base from J, the junction kept 12 bases outside the gene matches. CDR3 size: 18 residues. The germline CDR1 and CDR2 sequences are GTSNPN and SVGIG (reference sequence). CDR3 DNA sequence: TGTGCCTGGAGTGTATGGTGGGCGGGGACAGGGAAGAACACTGAAGCTTTCTTT. This gives the protein CAWSVWWAGTGKNTEAFF.

The V and J genes are TRBV5-8 and TRBJ2-7; D is perhaps TRBD1 (8 bases). Trimming stripped 6 bases from V and 3 bases from J, with 16 bases between. CDR1 and CDR2 from the germline V gene are SGHTS and YDEGEE. The length of the CDR3 is 14 residues. CDR3 sequence reads: CASTGRDRFYEQYV. DNA for the CDR3: TGTGCCAGCACGGGGAGGGACAGGTTCTACGAGCAGTACGTC.